A selection of T cell receptor beta chains follows, all from one sample in a study of cytomegalovirus exposure and HLA in healthy donors. The assay was immunoSEQ multiplex PCR, and TCRdb's table has in-frame clones only and misses some. This sample has about 120,000 clones, with 70% to 80% found just once. The specimen sequenced was PBMCs. These receptors came from a woman aged 18-29 years in good health and CMV-seronegative. The conserved cysteine and the conserved F or W are not part of the CDR3 here. Fields, in order: clone size, J gene, V gene, D gene, CDR3 length, CDR3 protein. D genes are given only for firm matches. Where a row states a size, it is once, few, many or the class of an expanded clone; other rows omit it.

-,TRBJ2-1,TRBV2,-,14,ASSEDETSRADEQF
-,TRBJ2-5,TRBV4-1,-,12,ASSQMGGQETQY
few,TRBJ1-4,TRBV5-6,TRBD1,12,ASSPGTGGRKLF
once,TRBJ1-1,TRBV5-4,-,12,ASSNPTVRTEAF
-,TRBJ1-2,TRBV27,TRBD1,11,ASSPQGVRGYT
-,TRBJ2-7,TRBV30,-,9,AWSASDEQY
-,TRBJ2-2,TRBV30,-,13,AWSVRPPGTGELF
-,TRBJ2-7,TRBV4-1,-,12,ASSLRDGFYEQY
once,TRBJ1-6,TRBV18,-,11,ASSPREDSPLH
-,TRBJ1-1,TRBV19,-,12,ASSIVAGNTEAF
-,TRBJ1-1,TRBV29-1,-,12,SAVGGTLNTEAF
-,TRBJ2-7,TRBV7-6,TRBD2,15,ASSLVSGGTFSYEQY
-,TRBJ1-5,TRBV6-5,-,12,ASSYSGVSQPQH
-,TRBJ1-1,TRBV5-1,-,11,ASSLSQNTEAF
-,TRBJ2-2,TRBV7-8,-,9,ASRVRGELF
-,TRBJ1-2,TRBV28,-,18,ASSFPTSASTKRTNYGYT
-,TRBJ2-3,TRBV25-1,TRBD2,13,ASSGTSGGTDTQY
-,TRBJ2-5,TRBV7-3,TRBD1,12,ASSPTGRQETQY
-,TRBJ1-4,TRBV29-1,-,13,SVVPAELTAEKLF
-,TRBJ1-2,TRBV27,TRBD1,16,ASSFYPGQGLANYGYT
-,TRBJ2-3,TRBV2,TRBD2,14,ASSALTSGGADTQY
-,TRBJ1-6,TRBV7-8,-,16,ASSLSGLASSYNSPLH
-,TRBJ2-7,TRBV29-1,-,13,SVAGGQGISYEQY
-,TRBJ2-7,TRBV28,TRBD1,12,ASSFWDRFYEQY
-,TRBJ1-2,TRBV28,TRBD1,13,ASRGQGAFGYGYT
-,TRBJ1-6,TRBV7-9,-,17,ASSFAPGGPGSDNSPLH
-,TRBJ1-2,TRBV7-9,-,12,ASSSLGHGYGYT
-,TRBJ1-3,TRBV13,-,13,ASSFGRGSGNTIY
-,TRBJ2-7,TRBV19,TRBD1,15,ASSIPQGQGVPYEQY
-,TRBJ2-7,TRBV13,-,12,ASSSRDSSYEQY
-,TRBJ2-7,TRBV20-1,-,9,SAYQGGEQY
-,TRBJ1-2,TRBV5-6,-,13,ASSLEAASGYGYT
-,TRBJ1-1,TRBV4-1,TRBD1,13,ASSLGAQGAGEAF
once,TRBJ1-5,TRBV6-5,-,11,ASSTIYGQPQH
few,TRBJ2-5,TRBV29-1,TRBD2,14,SVETVLRGVTETQY
-,TRBJ2-1,TRBV30,-,12,AWRRGASFNEQF
few,TRBJ1-3,TRBV15,TRBD1,12,ATRRQGTGNTIY
-,TRBJ1-6,TRBV6-5,-,13,ASSHGQTANSPLH
-,TRBJ1-2,TRBV7-3,-,11,ASSQTRVGGYT
-,TRBJ1-6,TRBV7-9,TRBD1,12,ASTGQGDNSPLH
-,TRBJ2-1,TRBV6-5,-,12,ASSYGTSDDEQF
-,TRBJ1-2,TRBV18,TRBD1,13,ASSPVDRINYGYT
-,TRBJ1-2,TRBV27,-,12,ASSSTGTYYGYT
-,TRBJ2-1,TRBV7-2,-,12,ASSLPGSYNEQF
-,TRBJ1-5,TRBV2,TRBD1,11,ASSGTGNQPQH
few,TRBJ1-1,TRBV5-6,TRBD1,13,ASSSLDRGNTEAF
-,TRBJ1-2,TRBV18,-,13,ASSPPAGSNYGYT
few,TRBJ2-5,TRBV4-1,-,12,ASPKGAPMETQY
-,TRBJ2-1,TRBV7-9,-,15,ASSLGSLVVMNNEQF
-,TRBJ2-7,TRBV14,-,11,ASSQDPRGEQY
-,TRBJ1-6,TRBV6-5,-,11,ASSYHWRSPLH
-,TRBJ2-1,TRBV19,TRBD2,13,ASSILLAGNNEQF
-,TRBJ1-1,TRBV4-1,TRBD1,12,ASSQIGQETEAF
once,TRBJ2-1,TRBV2,-,11,ASSWGISHEQF
medium-sized,TRBJ1-1,TRBV25-1,-,12,ASSDRGGNTEAF
-,TRBJ2-3,TRBV30,TRBD2,13,AWSALAGVFDTQY
-,TRBJ1-1,TRBV6-1,-,10,ASTPVNTEAF
-,TRBJ1-1,TRBV7-2,-,11,ASRDDRNTEAF
-,TRBJ1-2,TRBV6-5,-,11,ASRLDSNYGYT
-,TRBJ1-5,TRBV10-3,TRBD1,14,AISATNRGDNQPQH